One and the same sample provided the 8 T cell receptor beta chains below, sequenced in a study of Graves' ophthalmopathy and Graves' hyperthyroidism. The authors amplified TCR beta CDR3 regions from RNA transcripts. RT-PCR with HTBI primers came first, then second-round multiplex PCR. TCRdb used MiXCR to reprocess the multiplex PCR reads, holding one entry per CDR3 protein. The profile shows hundreds of thousands of distinct CDR3 sequences, approximately 22% of them singletons. The sequencing sample was made of peripheral blood. These receptor sequences come from a young woman with stable Graves' hyperthyroidism. Some clones in this sample may be carry-over from other donors' samples.

A few counts support this clonotype. The chain couples TRBV2 to TRBJ2-2; TRBD2 matches at 9 bases. Germline V gene data show CDR1 as SNHLY and CDR2 as FYNNEI. J gave up 6 bases and V 4 bases, and 3 bases lay outside the gene matches. The CDR3 length is 14 residues. The CDR3 reads CASSGTSVAGELFF. In DNA, the CDR3 is TGTGCCAGCAGTGGGACTAGCGTCGCCGGGGAGCTGTTTTTT.

The chain couples TRBV28 to TRBJ1-6; D perhaps matches TRBD1 (5 bases). Trimming removed 5 bases at V and 8 bases at J, with 19 bases between. Germline lookup yields CDR1 MDHEN and CDR2 SYDVKM. The CDR3 extends over 16 amino acids. CDR3 amino acids: CASSRPWGGPYSPLHF. DNA of the CDR3: TGTGCCAGCAGTAGGCCGTGGGGGGGACCGTATTCACCCCTCCACTTT.

This clonotype was detected ten times or more. The chain uses TRBV5-1 and TRBJ2-7; the match to TRBD1 covers 10 bases. CDR3 length: 15 residues. V lost 4 bases and J lost 0; bases outside the gene matches: 4. In germline, CDR1 is SGHRS, CDR2 YFSETQ. The CDR3 loop reads CASSGRDRGSYEQYF. Here the CDR3 DNA reads TGCGCCAGCAGCGGCCGGGACAGGGGCTCCTACGAGCAGTACTTC. Full variable domain (missing parts from reference TRBV5-1 and TRBJ2-7): KAGVTQTPRYLIKTRGQQVTLSCSPISGHRSVSWYQQTPGQGLQFLFEYFSETQRNKGNFPGRFSGRQFSNSRSEMNVSTLELGDSALYLCASSGRDRGSYEQYFGPGTRLTVT.

This clonotype came up many times. The CDR3: CASRSGGSNQPQHF. The CDR3 DNA sequence: TGTGCCAGCAGGTCGGGGGGTAGCAATCAGCCCCAGCATTTT. This chain joins TRBV6-5 and TRBJ1-5; D is possibly TRBD1 (5 bases). V was cut by 6 bases and J by 0 bases, with 9 bases left in between. The germline V gene has CDR1 MNHEY and CDR2 SVGAGI. The CDR3 covers 14 residues.

The sample holds a few counts of this clonotype. The CDR3 loop reads CASSQWDLQETQYF. DNA of the CDR3: TGTGCCAGCAGCCAATGGGACCTCCAAGAGACCCAGTACTTC. J is TRBJ2-5 and V is TRBV14; D tentatively reads TRBD1 or TRBD2 (5 bases each). Trimming removed 2 bases at V and 1 base at J, with 8 bases between. CDR1 and CDR2 (germline): SGHDN, FVKESK. This CDR3 is 14 amino acids long.

This clonotype was observed a few times. V usage is TRBV30 and J usage is TRBJ1-6; D is perhaps TRBD1 (5 bases). V lost 0 bases and J lost 8, with 11 bases in between. The CDR3 loop spans 14 amino acids. CDR1 is GTSNPN and CDR2 is SVGIG in the germline V gene (reference sequence). The CDR3 protein is CAWSVLQGDSPLHF. The CDR3 bases are TGTGCCTGGAGTGTTCTGCAGGGCGATTCACCCCTCCACTTT. The full variable domain, completed using reference TRBV30 and TRBJ1-6, is SQTIHQWPATLVQPVGSPLSLECTVEGTSNPNLYWYRQAAGRGLQLLFYSVGIGQISSEVPQNLSASRPQDRQFILSSKKLLLSDSGFYLCAWSVLQGDSPLHFGNGTRLTVT.

As to this clonotype: A read error may explain this, as a much larger clone is one base away. The V call is TRBV7-9, the J call TRBJ2-7, with 9 bases identical to TRBD1. CDR1 is SEHNR and CDR2 is FQNEAQ in the germline V gene (reference sequence). The CDR3 is made up of 14 amino acids. V shed 6 bases and J 0 bases; nucleotides not matched to a gene: 3. Here the CDR3 DNA reads TGTGCCAGCAGTGGGACAGGGTTCTCCTACGAGCAGTACTTC. It encodes CASSGTGFSYEQYF. Supplemented by reference TRBV7-9 and TRBJ2-7, the full variable domain reads DTGVSQNPRHKITKRGQNVTFRCDPISEHNRLYWYRQTLGQGPEFLTYFQNEAQLEKSRLLSDRFSAERPKGSFSTLEIQRTEQGDSAMYLCASSGTGFSYEQYFGPGTRLTVT.

The CDR3 reads CASSEGGALNYGYTF. In nucleotides, the CDR3 is TGTGCCAGCAGTGAGGGAGGGGCGTTGAACTATGGCTACACCTTC. The rearrangement links TRBV6-1 to TRBJ1-2, with a tentative D call TRBD1 (5 bases). Between the trimmed V and J ends, which lost 3 bases and 2 bases, there was a span of 13 bases. Germline V CDR1 and CDR2: MNHNS, SASEGT. The CDR3 is made up of 15 amino acids.